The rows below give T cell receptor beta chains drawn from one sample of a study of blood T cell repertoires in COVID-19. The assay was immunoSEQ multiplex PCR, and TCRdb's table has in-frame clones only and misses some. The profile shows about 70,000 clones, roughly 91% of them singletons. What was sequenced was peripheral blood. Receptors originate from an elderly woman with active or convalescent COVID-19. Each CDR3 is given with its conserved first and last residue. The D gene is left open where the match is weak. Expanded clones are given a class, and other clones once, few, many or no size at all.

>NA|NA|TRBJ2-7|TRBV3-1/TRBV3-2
TGTGCCAGCAGCGGGATATGGGGAGGCCCAGCCTACGAGCAGTACTTC
CASSGIWGGPAYEQYF
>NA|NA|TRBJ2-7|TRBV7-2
TGTGCCAGCAGCACCGGTTTCGAGCAGTACTTC
CASSTGFEQYF
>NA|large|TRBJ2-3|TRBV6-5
TGTGCCAGCAGCCCCGGGGGAGTCCCAGATACGCAGTATTTT
CASSPGGVPDTQYF
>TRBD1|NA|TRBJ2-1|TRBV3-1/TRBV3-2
TGTGCCAGCAGCCAGCTCCGACAGGGGAATGAGCAGTTCTTC
CASSQLRQGNEQFF
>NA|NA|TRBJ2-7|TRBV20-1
TGCAGTGCTAGTGCTGAGACCTACGAGCAGTACTTC
CSASAETYEQYF
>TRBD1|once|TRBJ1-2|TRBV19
TGTGCCAGTAGGACAGGGCGAGAGAGTTATGGCTACACCTTC
CASRTGRESYGYTF
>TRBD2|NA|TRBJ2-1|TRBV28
TGTGCCAGCAGACCTCCCCTGACTAGCGCGGGGAATGAGCAGTTCTTC
CASRPPLTSAGNEQFF
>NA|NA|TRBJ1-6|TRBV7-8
TGTGCCAGCAGCCCAAGGGACTCTTATAATTCACCCCTCCACTTT
CASSPRDSYNSPLHF
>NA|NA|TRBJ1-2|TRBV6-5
TGTGCCAGCAGCTCACAGGGATGGGATGGCTACACCTTC
CASSSQGWDGYTF
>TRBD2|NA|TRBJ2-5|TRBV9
TGTGCCAGCAGCGTCGACGGGGGGTTCCAAGAGACCCAGTACTTC
CASSVDGGFQETQYF
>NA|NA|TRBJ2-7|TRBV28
TGTGCCAGCAGTTTAAGTATGCAGTACGAGCAGTACTTC
CASSLSMQYEQYF
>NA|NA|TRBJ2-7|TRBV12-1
TGTGCCAGCAGCCAAATACGGGACACCTTATCCTACGAGCAGTACTTC
CASSQIRDTLSYEQYF
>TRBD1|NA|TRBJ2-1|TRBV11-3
TGTGCCAGCAGCTTAAGGGGACAGGGAGGTATGAATGAGCAGTTCTTC
CASSLRGQGGMNEQFF
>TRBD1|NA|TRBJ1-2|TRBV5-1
TGCGCCAGCAGCTTGGATCAGGGGGCCTATGGCTACACCTTC
CASSLDQGAYGYTF
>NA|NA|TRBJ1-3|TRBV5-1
TGCGCCAGCAGCTTCGGGACACCTGGAAACACCATATATTTT
CASSFGTPGNTIYF
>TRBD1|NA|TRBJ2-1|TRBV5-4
TGTGCCAGCAGCTTCCTAGGGACAGGGGGTTACAATGAGCAGTTCTTC
CASSFLGTGGYNEQFF
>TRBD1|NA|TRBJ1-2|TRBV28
TGTGCCAGCAGTTGGACAGGGGTAAATGGCTACACCTTC
CASSWTGVNGYTF
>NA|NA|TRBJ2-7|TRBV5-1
TGCGCCAGCAACTTGAGGGGTGGGAACGAGCAGTACTTC
CASNLRGGNEQYF
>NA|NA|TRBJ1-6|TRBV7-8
TGTGCCAGCTCTGTTTCCGGGACACTTTTTAGCTCCTATAATTCACCCCTCCACTTT
CASSVSGTLFSSYNSPLHF
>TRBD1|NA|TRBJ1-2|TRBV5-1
TGCGCCAGCAGCTTGGACACAGGGGGCGGAGGCTACACCTTC
CASSLDTGGGGYTF
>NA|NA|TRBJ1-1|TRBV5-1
TGCGCCAGCAGCTTGGATCGGCCGGGACTGGGTGAAGCTTTCTTT
CASSLDRPGLGEAFF
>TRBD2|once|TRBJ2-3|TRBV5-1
TGCGCCAGCAGCTTGGGAATAGCGGGGGGGCCCTCAGATACGCAGTATTTT
CASSLGIAGGPSDTQYF
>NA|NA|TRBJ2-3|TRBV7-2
TGTGCCAGCAGCCCTGACAGGAGCACAGATACGCAGTATTTT
CASSPDRSTDTQYF
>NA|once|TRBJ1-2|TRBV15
TGTGCCACCAGCAGAGATGGGCTATATGGCTACACCTTC
CATSRDGLYGYTF
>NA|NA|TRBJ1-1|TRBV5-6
TGTGCCAGCAGCTTACGGGGTAACACTGAAGCTTTCTTT
CASSLRGNTEAFF
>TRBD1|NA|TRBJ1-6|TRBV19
TGTGCCAGTAGCCAATTAGGACAGGTGGTGGGTCCACCCCTCCACTTT
CASSQLGQVVGPPLHF